Listed below are T cell receptor beta chains from one sample, sequenced in a study of blood T cells in healthy people across ages. TCRdb re-called the 5' RACE reads with MiXCR, one entry per CDR3 protein. The sample includes some 1.5 million distinct CDR3 sequences, roughly 28% of them seen just once. The sequenced sample consisted of blood. The receptor set was obtained from a woman aged 25-40 years in good health. The conserved cysteine and the conserved F or W are not part of the CDR3 here. The order of the fields is D gene, V gene, J gene, clone size, CDR3 protein. D genes are given only for firm matches. For some rows the clone size is stated as once, few or many, or as a class when expanded; others skip it.

>.|TRBV5-5|TRBJ2-5|many
ASSSRPHRQETQY
>.|TRBV20-1|TRBJ2-3|.
SGPGHFTDTQY
>.|TRBV12-3/TRBV12-4|TRBJ2-3|.
ASSCGGKGDTQY
>TRBD2|TRBV18|TRBJ2-1|.
ASSPVDSGVINEQF
>TRBD1|TRBV6-1|TRBJ2-7|.
ASSEGQGIHEQY
>TRBD1|TRBV27|TRBJ2-1|many
ASRRAPTGGGHYNEQF
>.|TRBV4-2|TRBJ2-1|.
ASSQDFSGSYNEQF
>.|TRBV12-3/TRBV12-4|TRBJ2-5|few
ASSFLASLGFQETQY
>.|TRBV7-2|TRBJ2-5|.
ASSSDYLQETQY
>TRBD2|TRBV20-1|TRBJ2-2|.
SARGLAANTGELF
>.|TRBV10-2|TRBJ1-2|few
ASSEARVNYGYT
>TRBD2|TRBV6-6|TRBJ2-1|few
ASSNVGGVNEQF
>.|TRBV6-5|TRBJ1-2|.
ASSYGRGDGYT
>TRBD1|TRBV7-2|TRBJ2-1|.
ASSHRDSGPGEQF
>.|TRBV20-1|TRBJ2-3|.
SAPRPGTDTQY
>.|TRBV29-1|TRBJ2-3|.
SVIPGVGDTQY
>.|TRBV7-9|TRBJ2-3|few
ASSLKAGRGTDTQY
>TRBD2|TRBV20-1|TRBJ2-1|.
SARGTSAPDEQF
>.|TRBV2|TRBJ2-3|few
ASSEGAGGTDTQY
>TRBD1|TRBV10-3|TRBJ2-5|few
AISEGTGQETQY
>.|TRBV4-3|TRBJ2-5|few
ASSHGKRDRILETQY
>.|TRBV6-1|TRBJ2-4|many
ASSEGGGLNIQY
>TRBD2|TRBV4-3|TRBJ2-7|many
ASSPSTSAQYEQY
>.|TRBV5-1|TRBJ2-5|.
ASSLFFPHGETQY
>.|TRBV6-1|TRBJ1-5|.
ASLSRGNQPQH
>.|TRBV19|TRBJ1-4|.
ASSIDGAVEKLF
>.|TRBV10-3|TRBJ2-5|.
AISERGVQETQY
>.|TRBV12-3/TRBV12-4|TRBJ2-2|.
ASNPFGGERF
>.|TRBV2|TRBJ1-4|.
ASRDDGEKLF
>.|TRBV6-6|TRBJ1-5|few
ASAWDSNQPQH
>.|TRBV20-1|TRBJ2-3|.
SAGRGGASDTQY
>.|TRBV12-3/TRBV12-4|TRBJ2-7|many
ASSRQSWEQY
>TRBD1|TRBV5-1|TRBJ2-5|many
ASSPDRLGETQY
>TRBD1|TRBV2|TRBJ1-1|.
ASSGDRGAEAF
>.|TRBV15|TRBJ2-1|.
ATGRDRSSGEQF
>.|TRBV9|TRBJ1-2|.
ASSAARQVGYGYT
>TRBD2|TRBV5-6|TRBJ2-1|many
ASSLSRGGRYNEQF
>.|TRBV7-9|TRBJ2-7|many
ASSLVLSLGDFTYEQY
>.|TRBV11-1|TRBJ2-2|many
ASSQVRGTGELF
>.|TRBV7-9|TRBJ2-5|.
ASSTRSGDNEQY
>.|TRBV2|TRBJ2-7|.
ASDGALEEQY
>TRBD1|TRBV7-8|TRBJ2-5|many
ASNPAGGAETQY
>TRBD1|TRBV20-1|TRBJ1-1|few
SARDSGGSTEAF
>.|TRBV7-2|TRBJ2-3|few
ASSHMTDTQY
>.|TRBV2|TRBJ2-5|few
ASSTGLFETQY
>TRBD2|TRBV27|TRBJ2-3|.
ASSLSLAGGLTDTQY
>TRBD1|TRBV6-4|TRBJ2-7|many
ASSDSIPGTGDEQY